The next 3 T cell receptor beta chains were all read from a single sample in a study of T cells in Graves' hyperthyroidism and ophthalmopathy. The investigators amplified TCR beta CDR3 regions from RNA transcripts. Using the HTBI primer set, a first-round RT-PCR was run on the TCR CDR3. One entry per CDR3 protein results from TCRdb running MiXCR on the multiplex PCR reads. Of about 640,000 distinct CDR3 sequences in the sample, less than 25% were seen once. The specimen sequenced was blood. These receptors were obtained from a man aged 30 to 39 with Graves' ophthalmopathy.

The chain combines TRBV9 with TRBJ2-1, with TRBD2 identical over 8 bases. V trimming: 3 bases; J trimming: 6 bases; junction bases outside the gene matches: 5. CDR1 is SGDLS, CDR2 YYNGEE, per germline. CDR3 length: 14 amino acids. The CDR3 sequence is CASSASGSSNEQFF. CDR3 DNA sequence: TGTGCCAGCAGCGCAAGCGGGAGTAGCAATGAGCAGTTCTTC.

This clonotype showed up many times. V usage is TRBV7-2 and J usage is TRBJ1-3; D remains ambiguous. The CDR3 is 15 amino acids. The V gene lost 3 bases and the J gene lost 4 bases, with 13 bases spanning the gap. In germline, CDR1 is SGHTA, CDR2 FQGNSA. In DNA, the CDR3 is TGTGCCAGCAGCTTGGTTCTGGGATCCGGAAACACCATATATTTT. Protein sequence: CASSLVLGSGNTIYF.

This clonotype occurred many times. The chain recombines TRBV7-9 with TRBJ1-2; D may be TRBD1 (6 bases). V lost 2 bases and J lost 4, with 20 bases in between. The CDR3 is 17 amino acids. The V gene's germline CDR1 is SEHNR and CDR2 FQNEAQ (reference sequence). CDR3: CASSLFGGQDSLYGYTF. In DNA, the CDR3 is TGTGCCAGCAGCTTATTCGGGGGGCAAGATTCCCTCTATGGCTACACCTTC.